This TCR beta chain was sequenced for a study of vaccination and CD4 T cells after COVID-19. Study as a whole: The convalescents, six males and four females, included two who were Hispanic.

V gave up 4 bases and J gave up 1 base, with 8 bases separating them. Germline V CDR1 and CDR2: MDHEN, SYDVKM. This CDR3 comprises 14 residues. Oncomine TCR Beta short-read sequencing was applied to DNA from cultured CD4+ T cells. Using the QIAamp micro DNA kit, genomic DNA was extracted from the CD4+ T cells that had been cultured. Via MiXCR, TCRdb re-called the PCR reads, giving one row per CDR3 protein. The sample has 17,000 or so distinct CDR3 sequences; almost 40% are singletons. Comments on this clonotype: Antigen: not known.

This sample's treatment: roughly 10-day PBMC culture with coronavirus spike peptide pools or control peptides (ViraFEST assay). Findings of the study overall: Investigators enrolled relatively few convalescent patients and included no early post-infection timepoints.

V usage is TRBV28 and J usage is TRBJ2-4, with D possibly matching TRBD2 (6 bases). What was sequenced was CD4+ T cells from blood, cultured in vitro. The TCR originated in a human donor who had recovered from COVID-19. The CDR3 is CASSWRVAKNIQYF. CDR3 DNA sequence: TGTGCCAGCAGTTGGAGGGTGGCCAAAAACATTCAGTACTTC.